This TCR beta chain is drawn from a study of T cells in Graves' hyperthyroidism and ophthalmopathy (dated by TCRdb to between 2019 and 2020). The study in broad terms: Peripheral blood was sampled at the time of initial diagnosis, prior to any treatment. A discovery cohort of about a hundred patients, roughly 43 with Graves' ophthalmopathy and under 60 with stable Graves' hyperthyroidism, was used to find distinguishing TCR V-J signatures. Prospective prediction of ophthalmopathy was tested in an independent validation cohort consisting of 18 hyperthyroidism patients and some 15 patients who later progressed to ophthalmopathy. The roughly 100 discovery patients were divided at random into training and test sets in a 7:3 ratio. In addition, the study compared T-cell repertoires in thyroid tissue and in blood from five or six Graves' hyperthyroidism patients. Once sampling was done, hyperthyroidism patients were given methimazole at a starting dose of 30 mg daily, whereas ophthalmopathy patients were given high-dose intravenous methylprednisolone. The paper reports TCR Vbeta CDR3 sequencing of fewer than 150 peripheral blood samples: fewer than 50 ophthalmopathy, some 80 hyperthyroidism and approximately 17 progressor patients. Summary of the overall study and its limitations: In validation, the model predicted progression to ophthalmopathy with around 71% sensitivity and 72% to 75% specificity, a median of 6.5 months before onset. In cross-validation, a model built on a 13 V-J signature told ophthalmopathy apart from stable hyperthyroidism with 85% to 90% sensitivity and approximately 84% specificity, and in testing the same model reached 80%/75%. Blood samples also contained most of the expanded thyroid clonotypes (frequency above 0.001), which suggests that blood repertoires may reflect thyroid immune responses. Sample size was not statistically predetermined, and investigators were not blinded to group allocation.

The germline ends are 12 bases apart after V is trimmed by 6 bases and J by 1 base. The CDR3, cysteine through phenylalanine, is 14 amino acids long. Only the CDR3 DNA is retained, 42 bases long and in frame from the first base. The germline V gene (reference sequence) supplies CDR1 PRHDT and CDR2 FYEKMQ. This clonotype was found many times. Which antigen it targets is not known. One base away there is no much larger clone; base qualities are not given. Hyperthyroidism patients were newly diagnosed, had a disease duration of under 2 months, and were aged 18 to 65 years. Exclusion was applied to patients with uncontrolled infections, other autoimmune diseases, pregnancy or lactation. Diagnoses relied on clinical symptoms, serum thyroxine and TRAb, thyroid ultrasound and orbital computed tomography. Blood from progressor patients was drawn when they were first diagnosed with hyperthyroidism, before any ophthalmopathy symptoms appeared. PBMCs were isolated from roughly 10 ml of fresh peripheral blood by Ficoll-Paque density gradient centrifugation. Progressor patients were defined as those initially diagnosed with Graves' hyperthyroidism in whom ophthalmopathy developed during follow-up. Trizol reagent was used to extract total RNA, and RNA quality was then checked on an Agilent 2100 Bioanalyzer.

Amplification of TCR beta CDR3 regions was carried out from RNA transcripts. For the first round of RT-PCR on the TCR CDR3, the HTBI primer set was used together with the Qiagen OneStep RT-PCR kit. The libraries were constructed in a second round of multiplex PCR and then size-selected and purified. Sequencing of the libraries was done on an Illumina HiSeq2000 using paired-end 100 bp reads. Per the original workflow: SOAPnuke was used to process the raw data, with reads discarded if the reads contained adapters or uncalled bases, had a mean Phred below 15, or lacked an exact constant-primer or identifier match. COPE v1.2.5 was used to merge high-quality paired reads, and clonotypes were defined as unique nucleotide sequences. MiTCR v1.1 was used to align the clonotypes against IMGT TRBV, TRBD and TRBJ reference segments. The analysis included only V-J combinations with a frequency above 0.0001, which together covered around 99% of the repertoires. A TCS score was defined as the ratio of F50 (clonal expansion) to E x V (chaos), with BLOSUM62-based TCRdist applied between CDR3 peptides within each V-J. Welch's t-statistics and random forest reduced 514 V-J features to 10 to 15, which were used in a naive Bayes classifier (R e1071). Using fastp trimming at Q25 and MiXCR clonotype assembly, TCRdb reanalyzed the public sequencing data and kept in-frame beta chains. One record per CDR3 amino acid sequence lists the most common genes and DNA. None of the V and J calls come from the authors' own analysis; TCRdb made them. This sample is represented by hundreds of thousands of distinct CDR3 sequences; over 11% of them were singletons. The ten most abundant clones make up almost 6% of the sample.

The sequenced material came from blood. The rearranged segments are TRBV13 and TRBJ1-1, with a tentative D gene TRBD1 over 5 matching bases. The sequence came from a woman in her thirties with Graves' hyperthyroidism that later progressed to Graves' ophthalmopathy. The CDR3 amino acid sequence is: CASSLPQGNTEAFF. The DNA is TGTGCCAGCAGTCTACCTCAGGGGAACACTGAAGCTTTCTTT.